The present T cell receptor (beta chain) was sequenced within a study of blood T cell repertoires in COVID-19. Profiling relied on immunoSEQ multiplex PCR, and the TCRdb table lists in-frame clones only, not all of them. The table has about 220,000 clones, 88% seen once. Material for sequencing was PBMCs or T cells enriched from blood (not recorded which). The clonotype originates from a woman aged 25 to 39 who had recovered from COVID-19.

The chain's CDR3 is CASSLGSGANYGYTF. DNA of the CDR3: TGTGCCAGCAGCTTGGGGAGCGGGGCTAACTATGGCTACACCTTC. This rearrangement joins TRBV5-8 to TRBJ1-2; D is unresolved. Trimming stripped 0 bases from V and 0 bases from J, with 9 bases between. CDR1 and CDR2 (germline): SGHTS, YDEGEE. The CDR3 contains 15 residues.